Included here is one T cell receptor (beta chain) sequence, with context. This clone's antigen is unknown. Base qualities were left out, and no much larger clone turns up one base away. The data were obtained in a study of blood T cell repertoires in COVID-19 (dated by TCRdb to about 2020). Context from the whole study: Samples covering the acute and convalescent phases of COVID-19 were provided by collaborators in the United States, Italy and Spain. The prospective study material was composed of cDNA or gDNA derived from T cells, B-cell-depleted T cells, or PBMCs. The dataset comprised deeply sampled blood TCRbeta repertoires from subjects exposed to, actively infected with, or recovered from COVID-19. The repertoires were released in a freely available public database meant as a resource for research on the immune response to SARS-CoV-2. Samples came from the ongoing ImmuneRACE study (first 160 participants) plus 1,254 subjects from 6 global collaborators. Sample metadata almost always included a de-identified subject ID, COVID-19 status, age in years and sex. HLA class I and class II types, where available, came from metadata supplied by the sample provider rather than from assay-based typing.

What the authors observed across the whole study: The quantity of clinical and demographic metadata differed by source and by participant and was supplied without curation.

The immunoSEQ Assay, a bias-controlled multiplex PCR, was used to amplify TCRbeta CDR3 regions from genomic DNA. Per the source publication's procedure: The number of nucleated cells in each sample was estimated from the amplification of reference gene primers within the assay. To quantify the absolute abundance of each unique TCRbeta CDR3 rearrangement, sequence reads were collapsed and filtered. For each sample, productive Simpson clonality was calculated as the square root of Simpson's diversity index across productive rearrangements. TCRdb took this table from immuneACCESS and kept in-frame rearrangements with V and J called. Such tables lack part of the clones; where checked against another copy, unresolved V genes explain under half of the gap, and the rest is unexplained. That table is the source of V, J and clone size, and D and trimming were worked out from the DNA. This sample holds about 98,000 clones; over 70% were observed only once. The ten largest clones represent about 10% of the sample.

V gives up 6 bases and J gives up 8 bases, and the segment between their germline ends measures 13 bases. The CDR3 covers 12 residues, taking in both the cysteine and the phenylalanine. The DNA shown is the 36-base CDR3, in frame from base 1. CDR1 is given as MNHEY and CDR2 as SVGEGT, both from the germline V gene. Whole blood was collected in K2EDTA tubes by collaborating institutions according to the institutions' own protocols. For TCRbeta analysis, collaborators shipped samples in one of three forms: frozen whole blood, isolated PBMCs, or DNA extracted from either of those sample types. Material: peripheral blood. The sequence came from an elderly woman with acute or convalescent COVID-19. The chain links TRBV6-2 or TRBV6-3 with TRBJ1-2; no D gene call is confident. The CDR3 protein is CASSGTRQGYTF. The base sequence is TGTGCCAGCAGCGGTACCAGGCAGGGCTACACCTTC.